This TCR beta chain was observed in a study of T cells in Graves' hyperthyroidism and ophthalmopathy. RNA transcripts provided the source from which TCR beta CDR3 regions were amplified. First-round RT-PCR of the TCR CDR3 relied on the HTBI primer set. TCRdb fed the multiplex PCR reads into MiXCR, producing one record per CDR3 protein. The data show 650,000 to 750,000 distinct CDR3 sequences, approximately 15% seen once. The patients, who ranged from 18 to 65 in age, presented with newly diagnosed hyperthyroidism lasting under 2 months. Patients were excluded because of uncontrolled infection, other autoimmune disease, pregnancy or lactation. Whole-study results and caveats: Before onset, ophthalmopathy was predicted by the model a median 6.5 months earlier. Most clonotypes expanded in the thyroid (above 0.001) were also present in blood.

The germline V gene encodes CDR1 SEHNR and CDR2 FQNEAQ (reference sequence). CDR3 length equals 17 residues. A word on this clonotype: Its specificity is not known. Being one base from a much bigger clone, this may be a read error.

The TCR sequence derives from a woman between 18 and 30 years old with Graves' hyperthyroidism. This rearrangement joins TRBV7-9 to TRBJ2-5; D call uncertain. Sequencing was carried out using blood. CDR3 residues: CGSSTRSDTFPGETQYF. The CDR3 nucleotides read TGTGGCAGCAGCACTCGGAGTGACACATTTCCCGGAGAGACCCAGTACTTC.